The entry below gives a single TCR beta chain sequence along with its context. This receptor's antigen is unknown. Base quality data are lacking; no much larger clone is found one base away. The sample originates from a study of lymphopenia after photon versus proton radiotherapy (dated by TCRdb to the late 2010s). At the level of the whole study: In patients with gastrointestinal tumors who developed high-grade lymphopenia, the study compared the immunological effects of photon radiation therapy with those of proton radiation therapy. The cohort included 20 patients with gastrointestinal tumors who developed lymphopenia after receiving either photon or proton therapy. The study aimed to characterize how the two radiation modalities differ in their impact on the immune system. The study at large found these results: The survival association was assessed only in patients who died, and the authors presented better survival with proton therapy as a possibility rather than a demonstrated result. Across the cohort, an inverse correlation was found between a larger post-nadir drop in TCR diversity and overall survival time among patients who died. After the lymphocyte count nadir, repertoires from photon-treated patients showed oligoclonal expansion, particularly of CD8+ Temra cells, and this expansion drove the decline in diversity. Relative stability during treatment was observed in proton-treated patients, whereas loss of naive T cells and TCR diversity and gain of effector/memory populations were observed in photon-treated patients.

Receptor libraries were prepared by the immunoSEQ multiplex PCR assay. T cell repertoires were profiled with deep sequencing of rearranged TCR beta loci together with multiparametric flow cytometry. As stored in TCRdb, this immuneACCESS dataset retains in-frame rearrangements with V and J assigned. A fraction of the clones does not appear; measured against another copy, unresolved V genes explain less than half of the discrepancy, and the remainder lacks a known reason. Across this sample there are about 18,000 clones, with under 95% seen only once. Clones ranked in the top ten supply roughly 1.8% of the sample. The receptor was isolated from a woman in her thirties or forties with cholangiocarcinoma. The sequencing here drew on peripheral blood, taken from a patient treated with photon-based radiotherapy.

CDR3 sequence: CASSLRGGGIREQYF. The base sequence is TGTGCCAGCAGCTTAAGGGGAGGGGGTATTAGGGAGCAGTACTTC. The chain is encoded by TRBV5-6 joined to TRBJ2-7; a weak D assignment points to TRBD2 (7 bases agree). V is clipped by 2 bases and J by 7 bases, and the sequence between their germline boundaries is 19 bases long. The cysteine opens and the phenylalanine closes a CDR3 of 15 amino acids. Just the 45-base CDR3 DNA is kept, in frame starting at base 1. The germline V gene supplies CDR1 SGHDT and CDR2 YYEEEE.